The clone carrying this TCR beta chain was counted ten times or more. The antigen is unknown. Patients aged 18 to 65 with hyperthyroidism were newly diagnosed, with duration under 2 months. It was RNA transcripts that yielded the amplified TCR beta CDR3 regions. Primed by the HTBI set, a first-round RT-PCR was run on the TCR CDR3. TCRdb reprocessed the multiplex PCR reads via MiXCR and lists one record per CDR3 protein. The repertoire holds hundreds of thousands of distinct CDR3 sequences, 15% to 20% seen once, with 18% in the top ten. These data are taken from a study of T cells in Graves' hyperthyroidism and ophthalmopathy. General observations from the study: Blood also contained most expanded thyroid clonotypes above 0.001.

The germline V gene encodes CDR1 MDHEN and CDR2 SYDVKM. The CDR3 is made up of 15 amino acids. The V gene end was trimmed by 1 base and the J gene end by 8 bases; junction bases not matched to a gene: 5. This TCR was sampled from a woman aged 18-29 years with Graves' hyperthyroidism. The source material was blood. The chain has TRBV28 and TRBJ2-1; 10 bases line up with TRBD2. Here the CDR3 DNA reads TGTGCCAGCAGTTTATACGCTAGCGGGAGCGATGAGCAGTTCTTC. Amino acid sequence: CASSLYASGSDEQFF.